This T cell receptor (beta chain) was captured by sequencing in a study of blood T cell repertoires in COVID-19. The overall study: T cells, B-cell-depleted T cells, or PBMCs provided the cDNA or gDNA that served as material.

The CDR3 consists of 15 residues. Germline CDR1 reads SNHLY; CDR2 reads FYNNEI. Trimming cost V 4 bases and J 1 base, with 13 bases left between them. Per the original methods: Nucleated cell counts were estimated from reference gene primer amplification. Clones were sequenced by immunoSEQ multiplex PCR, and TCRdb holds only the in-frame ones, with some missing. V and J calls and clone size are copied from that table; D and trimming were computed from the DNA. The sample yields some 180,000 clones, about four fifths seen once. Seattle cases were enrolled at active infection and followed longitudinally.

The chain combines TRBV2 with TRBJ1-2, with D perhaps TRBD1 (6 bases). The material sequenced was peripheral blood. This clonotype was obtained from a woman of 80 years or more with COVID-19, enrolled during active disease. CDR3 amino acids: CASSVQGVGNYGYTF. In DNA, the CDR3 is TGTGCCAGCAGTGTACAGGGAGTCGGTAACTATGGCTACACCTTC.